This T cell receptor beta chain derives from a study of T cell responses to AZD1222 COVID-19 vaccine. General study points: Two doses of AZD1222 preceded a rise in Spike-specific TCR breadth and depth. Vaccine-associated CD4 TCRs spanned spike, dominant at 160-218 and 743-854. The repertoires were collected only after the peak T cell response. Reportedly, nearly half of unique spike TCRs recognized epitopes outside B.1.351/B.1.1.7 mutations.

The protocol was immunoSEQ multiplex PCR, while the TCRdb copy is restricted to in-frame clones and leaves out a portion. This table has some 120,000 clones, 90% appearing once. In the case of this clone: Its antigen is still unknown.

This CDR3 is built from 12 residues. CDR1 and CDR2 from the germline V gene are LGHNA and YNFKEQ. The germline V and J ends were trimmed by 3 bases and 8 bases, with 7 bases remaining between them. The input for sequencing was peripheral blood, taken 28 days after the second dose of the MenACWY control vaccine. The chain is built from TRBV4-2 and TRBJ1-4; no firm D call. This TCR came from an adult who received the MenACWY meningococcal vaccine as a control. The CDR3 here is CASSQDLEKLFF. CDR3 nucleotides: TGTGCCAGCAGCCAGGACCTGGAAAAACTGTTTTTT.